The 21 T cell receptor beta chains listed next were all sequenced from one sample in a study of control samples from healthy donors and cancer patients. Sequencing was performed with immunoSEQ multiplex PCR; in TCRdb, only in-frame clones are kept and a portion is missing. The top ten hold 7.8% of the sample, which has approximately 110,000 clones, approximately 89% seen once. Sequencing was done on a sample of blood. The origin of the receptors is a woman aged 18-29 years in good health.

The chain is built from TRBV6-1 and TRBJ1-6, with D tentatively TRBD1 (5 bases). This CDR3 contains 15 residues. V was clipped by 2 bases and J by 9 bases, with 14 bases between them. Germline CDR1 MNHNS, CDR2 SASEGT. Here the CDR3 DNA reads TGTGCCAGCAGTGAAAGGCGGCAGGGAGGTTCACCCCTCCACTTT. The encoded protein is CASSERRQGGSPLHF.

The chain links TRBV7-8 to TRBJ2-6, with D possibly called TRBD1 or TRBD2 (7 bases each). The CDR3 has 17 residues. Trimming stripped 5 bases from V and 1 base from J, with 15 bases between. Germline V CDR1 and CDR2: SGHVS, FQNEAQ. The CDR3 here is CASSRTRGGSGANVLTF. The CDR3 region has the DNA TGTGCCAGCAGCCGGACCAGGGGGGGGTCTGGGGCCAACGTCCTGACTTTC.

CDR3 sequence: CASSLTDRSGGTTDTQYF. The CDR3, as DNA: TGTGCCAGCAGCTTAACCGACCGGAGCGGGGGGACCACAGATACGCAGTATTTT. The genes are TRBV7-3 and TRBJ2-3; TRBD2 matches at 9 bases. Germline-derived CDR1 and CDR2 are SGHTA and FQGTGA. V lost 0 bases and J lost 2; bases outside the gene matches: 9. This CDR3 contains 18 residues.

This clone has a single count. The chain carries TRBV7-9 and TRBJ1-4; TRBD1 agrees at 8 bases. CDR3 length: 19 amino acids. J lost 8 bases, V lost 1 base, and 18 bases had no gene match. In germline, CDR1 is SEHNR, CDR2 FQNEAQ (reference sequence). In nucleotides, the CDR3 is TGTGCCAGCAGCTTAGGTGTTCGAATCCAGACAGGGGTGAACGAAAAACTGTTTTTT. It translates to CASSLGVRIQTGVNEKLFF.

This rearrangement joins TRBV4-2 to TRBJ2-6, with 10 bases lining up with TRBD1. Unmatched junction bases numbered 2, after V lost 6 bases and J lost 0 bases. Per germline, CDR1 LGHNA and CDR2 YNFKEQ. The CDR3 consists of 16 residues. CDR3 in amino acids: CASSRTGGSGANVLTF. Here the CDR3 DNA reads TGTGCCAGCAGTCGGACAGGGGGCTCTGGGGCCAACGTCCTGACTTTC.

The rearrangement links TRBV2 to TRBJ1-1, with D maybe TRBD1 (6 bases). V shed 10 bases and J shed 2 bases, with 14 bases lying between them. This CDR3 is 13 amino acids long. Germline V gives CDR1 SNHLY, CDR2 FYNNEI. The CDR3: CATIRQVNTEAFF. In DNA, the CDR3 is TGTGCCACAATCCGACAGGTTAACACTGAAGCTTTCTTT.

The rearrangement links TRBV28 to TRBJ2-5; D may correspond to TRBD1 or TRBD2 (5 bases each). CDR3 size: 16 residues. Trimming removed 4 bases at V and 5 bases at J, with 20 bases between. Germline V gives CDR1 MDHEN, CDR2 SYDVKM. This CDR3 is CASSSPTERVGETQYF. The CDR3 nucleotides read TGTGCCAGCAGTTCTCCGACAGAGAGGGTGGGGGAGACCCAGTACTTC.

CDR3 sequence (DNA): TGCGCCAGCAGCCGGGGAGGAACAGGGGACCATGGCTACACCTTC. Translated, it gives CASSRGGTGDHGYTF. This chain joins TRBV4-3 and TRBJ1-2; 7 bases match TRBD1. This CDR3 spans 15 amino acids. The trim removed 4 bases at V and 6 bases at J, leaving 11 bases unmatched. CDR1 and CDR2 (germline): LGHNA, YSLEER.

The DNA for the CDR3 is TGTGCCAGCAGCAAAGTCGAGGGTTGGAATCAAGAGACCCAGTACTTC. Translating gives CASSKVEGWNQETQYF. This chain uses TRBV21-1 with TRBJ2-5; no check of the table's D call, TRBD2, against the DNA was made. TRBV21-1 is assigned pseudogene status. The CDR3 has 16 amino acids.

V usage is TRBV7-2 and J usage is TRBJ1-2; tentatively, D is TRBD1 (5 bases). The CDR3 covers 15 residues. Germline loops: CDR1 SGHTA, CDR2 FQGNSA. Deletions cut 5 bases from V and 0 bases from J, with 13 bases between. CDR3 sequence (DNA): TGTGCCAGCAGCCTACTGACAGACTCTAACTATGGCTACACCTTC. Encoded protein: CASSLLTDSNYGYTF.

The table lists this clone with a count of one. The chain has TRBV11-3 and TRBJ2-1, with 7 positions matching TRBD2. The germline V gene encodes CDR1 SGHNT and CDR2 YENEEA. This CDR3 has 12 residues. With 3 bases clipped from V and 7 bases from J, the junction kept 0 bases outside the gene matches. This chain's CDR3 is CASSFGGNEQFF. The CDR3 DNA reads TGTGCCAGCAGCTTCGGGGGGAATGAGCAGTTCTTC.

The CDR3 region is CASSRQGGSPLHF. The CDR3 DNA reads TGTGCCAGCAGTCGACAGGGAGGGTCACCCCTCCACTTT. The genes are TRBV7-3 and TRBJ1-6; the match to TRBD1 covers 7 bases. Unmatched junction bases numbered 6, after V lost 6 bases and J lost 10 bases. CDR3 length: 13 residues. Germline CDR1 is SGHTA and CDR2 is FQGTGA.

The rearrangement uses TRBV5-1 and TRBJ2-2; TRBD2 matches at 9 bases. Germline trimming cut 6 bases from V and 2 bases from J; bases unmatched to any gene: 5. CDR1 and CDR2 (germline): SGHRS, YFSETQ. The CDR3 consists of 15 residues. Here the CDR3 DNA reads TGCGCCAGCACTCCGCTAGCGGGAAACACCGGGGAGCTGTTTTTT. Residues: CASTPLAGNTGELFF.

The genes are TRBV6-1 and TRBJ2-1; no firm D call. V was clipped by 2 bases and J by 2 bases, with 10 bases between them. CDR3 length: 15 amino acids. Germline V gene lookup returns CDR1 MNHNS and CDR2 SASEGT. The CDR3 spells CASSELKEPYNEQFF. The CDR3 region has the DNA TGTGCCAGCAGTGAACTCAAGGAGCCCTACAATGAGCAGTTCTTC.

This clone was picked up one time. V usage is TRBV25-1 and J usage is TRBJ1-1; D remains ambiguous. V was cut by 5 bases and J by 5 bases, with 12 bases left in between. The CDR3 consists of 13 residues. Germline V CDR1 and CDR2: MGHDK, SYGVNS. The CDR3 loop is CASSQHGRTEAFF. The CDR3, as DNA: TGTGCCAGCAGTCAGCACGGGCGAACTGAAGCTTTCTTT.

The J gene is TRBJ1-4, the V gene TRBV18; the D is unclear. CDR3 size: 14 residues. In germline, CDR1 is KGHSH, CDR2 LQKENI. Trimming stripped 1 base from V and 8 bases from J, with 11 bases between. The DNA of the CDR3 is TGTGCCAGCTCACCACAGGGTGTTGGGGAAAAACTGTTTTTT. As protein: CASSPQGVGEKLFF.

CDR3: CASSQEQGRTSYGYTF. CDR3 bases: TGCGCCAGCAGCCAAGAACAAGGCAGGACTAGTTATGGCTACACCTTC. The chain recombines TRBV4-3 with TRBJ1-2; D call uncertain. The CDR3 covers 16 residues. V dropped 0 bases and J dropped 5 bases, with 16 bases sitting between them. Per germline, CDR1 LGHNA and CDR2 YSLEER.

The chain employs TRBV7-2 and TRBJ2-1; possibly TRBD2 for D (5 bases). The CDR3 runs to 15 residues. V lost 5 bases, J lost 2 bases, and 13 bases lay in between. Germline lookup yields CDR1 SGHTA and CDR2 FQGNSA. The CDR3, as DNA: TGTGCCAGCAGCCCCGAGCCGGGGACCTACAATGAGCAGTTCTTC. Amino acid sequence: CASSPEPGTYNEQFF.

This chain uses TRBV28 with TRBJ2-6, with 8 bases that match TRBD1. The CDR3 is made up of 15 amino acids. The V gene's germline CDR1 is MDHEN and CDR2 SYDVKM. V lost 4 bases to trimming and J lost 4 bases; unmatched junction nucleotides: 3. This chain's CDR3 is CASSSTGVGANVLTF. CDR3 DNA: TGTGCCAGCAGTTCGACAGGGGTAGGGGCCAACGTCCTGACTTTC.

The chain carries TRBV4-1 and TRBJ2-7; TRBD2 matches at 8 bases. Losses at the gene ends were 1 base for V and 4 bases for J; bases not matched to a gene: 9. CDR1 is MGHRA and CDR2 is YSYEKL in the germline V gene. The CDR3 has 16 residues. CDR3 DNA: TGCGCCAGCAGCCAAGTTAGCGGGACCCCCGTTTACGAGCAGTACTTC. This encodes CASSQVSGTPVYEQYF.

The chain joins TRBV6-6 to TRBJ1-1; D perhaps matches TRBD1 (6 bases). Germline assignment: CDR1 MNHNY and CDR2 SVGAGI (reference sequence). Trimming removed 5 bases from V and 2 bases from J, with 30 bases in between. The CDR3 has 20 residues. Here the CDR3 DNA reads TGTGCCAGCAGTCAACAATATCTTTACCACCCCGGGGGCCCCAACACTGAAGCTTTCTTT. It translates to CASSQQYLYHPGGPNTEAFF.